This is a list of T cell receptor beta chains from one sample in a study of T cell repertoires in cytomegalovirus infection. Which antigens these TCRs recognize remains unknown. TCRdb analysed the reads with MiXCR anew, one entry per CDR3 protein. The data hold approximately 100,000 distinct CDR3 sequences, with approximately 45% observed a single time. Sequencing was performed on CD8+ T cells from cultured PBMCs, taken from culture after CMV antigen stimulation. All receptors derive from a human donor in good health (CMV status not recorded). Some clones in this sample may be carry-over from other donors' samples. CDR3s include the opening cysteine and the closing phenylalanine or tryptophan. A D gene is named only where the DNA matches it firmly. The size field is filled for only some rows; it gives once, few, many or a size class.

V: TRBV7-2
D: TRBD2
J: TRBJ2-7
size: many
CDR3: CASSLGGLADTGYEQYF
DNA: TGTGCCAGCAGCTTAGGTGGACTAGCGGACACCGGGTACGAGCAGTACTTC

V: TRBV2
D: .
J: TRBJ2-7
size: few
CDR3: CASTLSSGVYEQYF
DNA: TGTGCCAGCACTCTCTCATCGGGGGTATACGAGCAGTACTTC

V: TRBV11-2
D: .
J: TRBJ1-4
size: .
CDR3: CASSLAGKMELFF
DNA: TGTGCCAGCAGCTTAGCTGGGAAAATGGAACTGTTTTTT

V: TRBV19
D: TRBD1
J: TRBJ2-1
size: .
CDR3: CATAGTAYNEQFF
DNA: TGTGCCACAGCCGGGACAGCGTACAATGAGCAGTTCTTC

V: TRBV9
D: TRBD1
J: TRBJ1-6
size: .
CDR3: CASSSKETGPNSPLHF
DNA: TGTGCCAGCAGCTCGAAGGAGACAGGGCCAAATTCACCCCTCCACTTT

V: TRBV7-8
D: .
J: TRBJ1-1
size: .
CDR3: CASSSLAGVMTEAFF
DNA: TGTGCCAGCAGCTCCCTGGCGGGCGTAATGACTGAAGCTTTCTTT

V: TRBV20-1
D: .
J: TRBJ2-7
size: .
CDR3: CSATETGPEGEQYF
DNA: TGCAGTGCTACCGAAACAGGGCCGGAAGGAGAGCAGTACTTC

V: TRBV2
D: .
J: TRBJ2-1
size: once
CDR3: CAYVKYNEQFF
DNA: TGTGCCTATGTAAAGTACAATGAGCAGTTCTTC

V: TRBV28
D: .
J: TRBJ1-1
size: .
CDR3: CASRTDSEAFF
DNA: TGTGCCAGCAGAACCGACAGTGAAGCTTTCTTT

V: TRBV28
D: TRBD1
J: TRBJ1-2
size: .
CDR3: CASSPYIFRTGLYGYTF
DNA: TGTGCCAGCAGTCCCTACATTTTCAGGACAGGGCTCTATGGCTACACCTTC

V: TRBV6-2/TRBV6-3
D: .
J: TRBJ2-3
size: .
CDR3: CASSYFFSDTQYF
DNA: TGTGCCAGCAGTTACTTTTTCTCAGATACGCAGTATTTT

V: TRBV6-5
D: .
J: TRBJ1-5
size: many
CDR3: CASRPGRGLSNQPQHF
DNA: TGTGCCAGCAGACCGGGACGGGGACTGAGCAATCAGCCCCAGCATTTT

V: TRBV6-8
D: TRBD2
J: TRBJ2-7
size: .
CDR3: CASRRGLAGVTSSYEQYF
DNA: TGTGCCAGCAGAAGGGGACTAGCGGGGGTTACAAGCTCCTACGAGCAGTACTTC

V: TRBV13
D: .
J: TRBJ1-2
size: few
CDR3: CASSLGDGVPGYTF
DNA: TGTGCCAGCAGCTTAGGGGACGGGGTGCCCGGCTACACCTTC

V: TRBV12-3/TRBV12-4
D: TRBD2
J: TRBJ2-1
size: many
CDR3: CASSLWTSGNEQFF
DNA: TGTGCCAGCAGTCTATGGACTAGCGGCAATGAGCAGTTCTTC

V: TRBV28
D: .
J: TRBJ2-1
size: .
CDR3: CASSPLGGEPDEQFF
DNA: TGTGCCAGCAGCCCCCTCGGTGGGGAGCCAGATGAGCAGTTCTTC

V: TRBV5-6
D: .
J: TRBJ2-1
size: .
CDR3: CASRPGPQTYNEQFF
DNA: TGTGCCAGCAGACCAGGCCCGCAGACCTACAATGAGCAGTTCTTC

V: TRBV7-2
D: TRBD2
J: TRBJ2-1
size: .
CDR3: CASSAGLASYNEQFF
DNA: TGTGCCAGCAGCGCGGGACTAGCCTCCTACAATGAGCAGTTCTTC

V: TRBV10-3
D: TRBD1
J: TRBJ1-2
size: few
CDR3: CAISESTGGQRRDGYTF
DNA: TGTGCCATCAGTGAGTCGACAGGGGGCCAACGGCGTGATGGCTACACCTTC

V: TRBV7-9
D: .
J: TRBJ2-3
size: .
CDR3: CASSFLQADTQYF
DNA: TGTGCCAGCAGCTTTCTCCAGGCAGATACGCAGTATTTT

V: TRBV20-1
D: .
J: TRBJ1-6
size: few
CDR3: CSARSGSGNSPLHF
DNA: TGCAGTGCTAGAAGCGGGTCGGGGAATTCACCCCTCCACTTT

V: TRBV3-1
D: TRBD1
J: TRBJ2-1
size: .
CDR3: CASSPLGQGISYNEQFF
DNA: TGTGCCAGCAGCCCCCTCGGACAGGGGATCTCCTACAATGAGCAGTTCTTC

V: TRBV6-5
D: TRBD1
J: TRBJ1-6
size: .
CDR3: CASSHDRVYSPLHF
DNA: TGTGCCAGCAGTCACGACAGGGTCTATTCACCCCTCCACTTT

V: TRBV10-3
D: .
J: TRBJ1-2
size: .
CDR3: CAISDGSYGYTF
DNA: TGTGCCATCAGTGATGGTTCCTATGGCTACACCTTC

V: TRBV11-1
D: .
J: TRBJ2-1
size: .
CDR3: CASSLARIAYNEQFF
DNA: TGTGCCAGCAGCTTAGCACGGATAGCCTACAATGAGCAGTTCTTC

V: TRBV7-9
D: .
J: TRBJ1-1
size: few
CDR3: CASSLGDPEAFF
DNA: TGTGCCAGCAGCTTAGGGGACCCTGAAGCTTTCTTT

V: TRBV6-6
D: TRBD1
J: TRBJ1-1
size: .
CDR3: CASIRVGQGSTEAFF
DNA: TGTGCCAGCATAAGGGTGGGACAGGGTTCGACTGAAGCTTTCTTT

V: TRBV19
D: TRBD2
J: TRBJ2-1
size: few
CDR3: CASTTISGVYNEQFF
DNA: TGTGCCAGTACCACCATAAGCGGGGTCTACAATGAGCAGTTCTTC

V: TRBV2
D: .
J: TRBJ1-1
size: few
CDR3: CASSNRIEAFF
DNA: TGTGCCAGCAGCAACCGGATTGAAGCTTTCTTT

V: TRBV5-6
D: .
J: TRBJ2-1
size: .
CDR3: CAISFPTGGWGEQFF
DNA: TGTGCCATCAGCTTTCCGACAGGTGGATGGGGTGAGCAGTTCTTC